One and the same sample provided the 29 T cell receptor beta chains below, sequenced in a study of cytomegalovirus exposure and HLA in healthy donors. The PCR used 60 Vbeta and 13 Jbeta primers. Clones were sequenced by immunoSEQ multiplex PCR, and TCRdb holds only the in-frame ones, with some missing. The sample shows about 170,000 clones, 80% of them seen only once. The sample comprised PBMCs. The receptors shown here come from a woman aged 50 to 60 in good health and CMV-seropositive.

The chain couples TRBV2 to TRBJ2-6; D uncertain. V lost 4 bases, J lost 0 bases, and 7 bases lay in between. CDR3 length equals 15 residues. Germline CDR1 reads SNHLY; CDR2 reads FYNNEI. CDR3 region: CASSGGISGANVLTF. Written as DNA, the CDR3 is TGTGCCAGCAGTGGAGGAATCTCTGGGGCCAACGTCCTGACTTTC.

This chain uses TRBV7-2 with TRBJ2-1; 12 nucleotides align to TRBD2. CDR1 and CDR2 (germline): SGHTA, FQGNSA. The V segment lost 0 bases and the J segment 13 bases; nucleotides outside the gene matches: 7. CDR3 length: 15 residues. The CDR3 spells CASSLAVPSGRAQFF. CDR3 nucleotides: TGTGCCAGCAGCTTAGCGGTCCCTAGCGGGAGGGCCCAGTTCTTC.

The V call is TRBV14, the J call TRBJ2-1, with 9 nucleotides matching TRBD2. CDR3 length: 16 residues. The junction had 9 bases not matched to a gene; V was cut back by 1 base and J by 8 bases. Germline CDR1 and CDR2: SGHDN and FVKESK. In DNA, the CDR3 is TGTGCCAGCAGCCAAGCACTCGGCGGGAGGGCAGATGAGCAGTTCTTC. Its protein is CASSQALGGRADEQFF.

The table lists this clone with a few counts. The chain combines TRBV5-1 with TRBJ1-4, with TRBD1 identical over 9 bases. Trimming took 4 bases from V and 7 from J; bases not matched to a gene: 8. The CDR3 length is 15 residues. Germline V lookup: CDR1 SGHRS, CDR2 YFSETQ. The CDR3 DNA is TGCGCCAGCAGCCGGGACAGGGCCGGGACTGAAAAACTGTTTTTT. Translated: CASSRDRAGTEKLFF.

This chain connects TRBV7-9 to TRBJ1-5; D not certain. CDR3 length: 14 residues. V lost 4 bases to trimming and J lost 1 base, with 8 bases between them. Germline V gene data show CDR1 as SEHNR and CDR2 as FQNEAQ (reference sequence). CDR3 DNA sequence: TGTGCCAGCAGCTCCTCACTCAGCAATCAGCCCCAGCATTTT. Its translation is CASSSSLSNQPQHF.

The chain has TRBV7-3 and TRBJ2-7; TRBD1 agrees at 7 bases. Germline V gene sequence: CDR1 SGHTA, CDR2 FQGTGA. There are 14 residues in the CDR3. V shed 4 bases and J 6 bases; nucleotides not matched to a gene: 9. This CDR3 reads CASSSTGNNFEQYF. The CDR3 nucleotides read TGTGCCAGCAGCTCGACAGGGAATAATTTCGAGCAGTACTTC.

The CDR3: CASSEYRQGPGLQAFF. The CDR3 bases are TGTGCCAGCAGTGAATATAGACAGGGGCCGGGGCTGCAAGCTTTCTTT. The genes are TRBV25-1 and TRBJ1-1, with 8 bases lining up with TRBD1. V shed 0 bases, J shed 9 bases, and the junction held 12 bases outside the gene matches. The CDR3 extends over 16 amino acids. From germline, CDR1 is MGHDK and CDR2 SYGVNS.

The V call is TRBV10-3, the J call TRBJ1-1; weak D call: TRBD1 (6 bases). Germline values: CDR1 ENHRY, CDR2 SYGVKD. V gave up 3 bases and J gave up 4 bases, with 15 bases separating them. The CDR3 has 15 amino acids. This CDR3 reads CAISDDTGTGTEAFF. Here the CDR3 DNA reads TGTGCCATCAGTGATGACACAGGGACCGGCACTGAAGCTTTCTTT.

The CDR3 loop reads CASTPRGMLHSYEQYF. Here the CDR3 DNA reads TGTGCCAGTACCCCCCGAGGGATGCTCCACTCCTACGAGCAGTACTTC. The J gene is TRBJ2-7, the V gene TRBV19; D possibly corresponds to TRBD2 (5 bases). The germline V and J ends were trimmed by 7 bases and 0 bases, with 19 bases remaining between them. The germline V gene has CDR1 LNHDA and CDR2 SQIVND (reference sequence). The CDR3 contains 16 residues. The complete variable domain, with remaining parts taken from reference TRBV19 and TRBJ2-7, reads DGGITQSPKYLFRKEGQNVTLSCEQNLNHDAMYWYRQDPGQGLRLIYYSQIVNDFQKGDIAEGYSVSREKKESFPLTVTSAQKNPTAFYLCASTPRGMLHSYEQYFGPGTRLTVT.

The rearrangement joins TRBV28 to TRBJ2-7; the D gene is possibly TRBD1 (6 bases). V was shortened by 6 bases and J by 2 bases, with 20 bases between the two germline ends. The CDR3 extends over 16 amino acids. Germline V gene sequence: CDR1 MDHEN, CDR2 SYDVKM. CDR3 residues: CASSPLTGTPPYEQYF. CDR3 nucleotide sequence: TGTGCCAGCAGCCCCCTGACCGGGACACCACCCTACGAGCAGTACTTC.

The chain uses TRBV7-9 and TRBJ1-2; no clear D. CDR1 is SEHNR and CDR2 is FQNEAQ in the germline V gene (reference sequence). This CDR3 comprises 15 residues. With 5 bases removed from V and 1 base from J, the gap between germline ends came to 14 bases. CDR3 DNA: TGTGCCAGCAGCCCCAGTGGAGGGTTTAACTATGGCTACACCTTC. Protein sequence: CASSPSGGFNYGYTF.

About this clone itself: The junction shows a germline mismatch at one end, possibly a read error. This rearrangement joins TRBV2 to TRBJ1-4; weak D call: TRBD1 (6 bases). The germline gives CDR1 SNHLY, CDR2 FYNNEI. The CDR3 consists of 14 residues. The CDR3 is CASRGAGWNDKLFF. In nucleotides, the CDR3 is TGTGCCAGCAGGGGGGCAGGGTGGAATGATAAACTGTTTTTT.

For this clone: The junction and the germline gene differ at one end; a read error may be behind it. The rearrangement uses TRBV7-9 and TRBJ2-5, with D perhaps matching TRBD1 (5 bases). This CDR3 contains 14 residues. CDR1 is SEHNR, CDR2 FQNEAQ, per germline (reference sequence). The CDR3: CASSLASATATLNF. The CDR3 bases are TGTGCCAGCAGCTTAGCGTCTGCGACAGCTACCCTGAACTTC.

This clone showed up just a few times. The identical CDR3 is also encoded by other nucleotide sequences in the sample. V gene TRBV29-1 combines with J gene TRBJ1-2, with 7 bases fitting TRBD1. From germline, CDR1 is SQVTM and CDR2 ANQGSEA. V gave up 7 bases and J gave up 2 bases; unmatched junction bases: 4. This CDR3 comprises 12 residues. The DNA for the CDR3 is TGCAGCGGTTCAGGGGGAAACTATGGCTACACCTTC. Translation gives CSGSGGNYGYTF.

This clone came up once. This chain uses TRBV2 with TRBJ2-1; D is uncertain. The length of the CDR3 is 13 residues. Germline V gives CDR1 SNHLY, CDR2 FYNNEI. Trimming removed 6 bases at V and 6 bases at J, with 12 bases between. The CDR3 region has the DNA TGTGCCAGCAGGACGCCGGTAGCCAATGAGCAGTTCTTC. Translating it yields CASRTPVANEQFF.

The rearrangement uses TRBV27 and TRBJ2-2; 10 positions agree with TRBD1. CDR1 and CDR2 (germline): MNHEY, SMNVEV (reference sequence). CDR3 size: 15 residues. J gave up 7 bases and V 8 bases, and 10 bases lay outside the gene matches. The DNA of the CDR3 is TGTGCCAGCTTTCTCCCGGGACAGGGGATCGGGGAGCTGTTTTTT. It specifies CASFLPGQGIGELFF.

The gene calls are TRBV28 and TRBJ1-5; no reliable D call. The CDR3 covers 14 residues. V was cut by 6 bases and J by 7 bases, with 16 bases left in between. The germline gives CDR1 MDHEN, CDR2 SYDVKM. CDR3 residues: CASRAAGGDQPQHF. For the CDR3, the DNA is TGTGCCAGCAGGGCAGCAGGAGGAGACCAGCCCCAGCATTTT.

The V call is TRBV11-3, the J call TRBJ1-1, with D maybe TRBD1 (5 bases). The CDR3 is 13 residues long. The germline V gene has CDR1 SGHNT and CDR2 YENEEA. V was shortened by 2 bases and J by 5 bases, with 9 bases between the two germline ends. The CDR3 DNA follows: TGTGCCAGCAGCTTACTCAGGGAAACTGAAGCTTTCTTT. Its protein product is CASSLLRETEAFF.

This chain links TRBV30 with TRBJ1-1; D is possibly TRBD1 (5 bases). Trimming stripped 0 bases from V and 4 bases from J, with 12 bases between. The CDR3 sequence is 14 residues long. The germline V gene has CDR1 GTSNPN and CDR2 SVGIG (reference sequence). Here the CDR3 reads CAWSVRGAATEAFF. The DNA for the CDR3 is TGTGCCTGGAGTGTACGCGGGGCAGCCACTGAAGCTTTCTTT.

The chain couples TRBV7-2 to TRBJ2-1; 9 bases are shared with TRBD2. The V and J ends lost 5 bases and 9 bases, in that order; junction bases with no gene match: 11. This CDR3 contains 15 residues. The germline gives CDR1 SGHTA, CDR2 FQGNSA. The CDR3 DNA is TGTGCCAGCAGCCACACGGGGGAAGCGGGGGGTGAGCAGTTCTTC. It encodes CASSHTGEAGGEQFF.

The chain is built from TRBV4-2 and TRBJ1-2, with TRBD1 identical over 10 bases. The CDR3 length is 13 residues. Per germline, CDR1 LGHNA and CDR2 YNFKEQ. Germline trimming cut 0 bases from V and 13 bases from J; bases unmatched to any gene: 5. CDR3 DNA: TGTGCCAGCAGCCAAGAACTAGACAGGGGGCGCACCTTC. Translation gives CASSQELDRGRTF.

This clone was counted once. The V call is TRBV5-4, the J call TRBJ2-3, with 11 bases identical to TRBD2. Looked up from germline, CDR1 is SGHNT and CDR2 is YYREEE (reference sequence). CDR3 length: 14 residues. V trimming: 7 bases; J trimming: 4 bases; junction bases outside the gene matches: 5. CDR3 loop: CASGIAGGADTQYF. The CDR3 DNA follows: TGTGCCAGCGGGATAGCGGGGGGGGCAGATACGCAGTATTTT.

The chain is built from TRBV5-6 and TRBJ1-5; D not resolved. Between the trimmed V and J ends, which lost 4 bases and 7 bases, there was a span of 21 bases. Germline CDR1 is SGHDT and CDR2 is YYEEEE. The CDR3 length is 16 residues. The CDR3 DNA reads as TGTGCCAGCAGCAGATACGGCCTGCCGGGAGAACAGCCCCAGCATTTT. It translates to CASSRYGLPGEQPQHF. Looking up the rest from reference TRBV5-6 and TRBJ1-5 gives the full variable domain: DAGVTQSPTHLIKTRGQQVTLRCSPKSGHDTVSWYQQALGQGPQFIFQYYEEEERQRGNFPDRFSGHQFPNYSSELNVNALLLGDSALYLCASSRYGLPGEQPQHFGDGTRLSIL.

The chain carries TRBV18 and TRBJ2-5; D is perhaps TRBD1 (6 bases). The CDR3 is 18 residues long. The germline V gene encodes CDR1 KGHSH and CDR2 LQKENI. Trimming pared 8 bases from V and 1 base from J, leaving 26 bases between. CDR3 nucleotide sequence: TGTGCCAGCGCATTACAGGGTACATTGACGGTTCCCCAAGAGACCCAGTACTTC. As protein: CASALQGTLTVPQETQYF.

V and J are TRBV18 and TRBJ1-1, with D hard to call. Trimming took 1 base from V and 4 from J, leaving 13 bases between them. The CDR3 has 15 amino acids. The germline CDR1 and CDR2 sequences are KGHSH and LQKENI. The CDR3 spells CASSPLPAEGTEAFF. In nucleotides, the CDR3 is TGTGCCAGCTCACCACTACCGGCTGAGGGCACTGAAGCTTTCTTT.

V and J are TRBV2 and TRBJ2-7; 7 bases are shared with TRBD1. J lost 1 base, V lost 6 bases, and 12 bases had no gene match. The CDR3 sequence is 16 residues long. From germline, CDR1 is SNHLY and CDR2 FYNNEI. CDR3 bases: TGTGCCAGCAGGGATCCGACTCGGGACAGTTCCTACGAGCAGTACTTC. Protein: CASRDPTRDSSYEQYF.

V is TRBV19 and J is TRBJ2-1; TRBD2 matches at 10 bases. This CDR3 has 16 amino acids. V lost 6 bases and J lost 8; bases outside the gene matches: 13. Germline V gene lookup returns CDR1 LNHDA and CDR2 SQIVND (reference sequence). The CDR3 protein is CASRPWRLAGADEQFF. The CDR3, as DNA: TGTGCCAGTAGGCCCTGGAGGCTAGCGGGAGCCGATGAGCAGTTCTTC.

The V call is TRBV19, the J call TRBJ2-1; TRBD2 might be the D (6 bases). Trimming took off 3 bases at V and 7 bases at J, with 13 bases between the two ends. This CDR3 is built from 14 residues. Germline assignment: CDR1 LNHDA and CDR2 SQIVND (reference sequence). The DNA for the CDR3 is TGTGCCAGTAGTATGGGACTGGCGGGAAATGAGCAGTTCTTC. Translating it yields CASSMGLAGNEQFF.

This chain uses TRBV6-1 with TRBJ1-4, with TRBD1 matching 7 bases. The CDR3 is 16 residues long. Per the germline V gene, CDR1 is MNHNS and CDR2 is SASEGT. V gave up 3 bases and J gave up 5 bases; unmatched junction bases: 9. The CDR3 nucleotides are TGTGCCAGCAGTGATCCCCGGAGGGGGCGGAATGAAAAACTGTTTTTT. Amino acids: CASSDPRRGRNEKLFF.